This T cell receptor (beta chain) was observed in a study of glioma-infiltrating T cells. Study-level points and caveats: Above-expected tissue-blood divergence occurred in all gliomas, most in low-grade ones. CDR3 overlap between tissue and blood was very small.

This clonotype has at least ten counts. The antigen is not known. TCR alpha and beta CDR3 regions were amplified from RNA using iRepertoire nested multiplex PCR. For one-step reverse transcription and amplification, about 90-450 ng of tissue mRNA or PBMC total RNA was used. TCRdb reprocessed the multiplex PCR reads with MiXCR, giving one entry per CDR3 protein. The sample shows around 120,000 distinct CDR3 sequences, around 25% of them seen only once. This receptor was identified in a human donor with low-grade glioma or glioblastoma, undergoing nonglioma brain surgery, or in good health (not recorded which). Input material: glioma tissue, nonneoplastic brain tissue, or PBMCs (not recorded which).

The DNA for the CDR3 is TGTGCCAGCAGTTTATCCCCCCGCGAGCAGTTCTTC. This gives the protein CASSLSPREQFF. The genes are TRBV27 and TRBJ2-1; D uncertain. CDR3 length: 12 amino acids. Germline loops: CDR1 MNHEY, CDR2 SMNVEV (reference sequence). The ends were cut back, 0 bases at V and 10 bases at J, with 7 bases in the middle.